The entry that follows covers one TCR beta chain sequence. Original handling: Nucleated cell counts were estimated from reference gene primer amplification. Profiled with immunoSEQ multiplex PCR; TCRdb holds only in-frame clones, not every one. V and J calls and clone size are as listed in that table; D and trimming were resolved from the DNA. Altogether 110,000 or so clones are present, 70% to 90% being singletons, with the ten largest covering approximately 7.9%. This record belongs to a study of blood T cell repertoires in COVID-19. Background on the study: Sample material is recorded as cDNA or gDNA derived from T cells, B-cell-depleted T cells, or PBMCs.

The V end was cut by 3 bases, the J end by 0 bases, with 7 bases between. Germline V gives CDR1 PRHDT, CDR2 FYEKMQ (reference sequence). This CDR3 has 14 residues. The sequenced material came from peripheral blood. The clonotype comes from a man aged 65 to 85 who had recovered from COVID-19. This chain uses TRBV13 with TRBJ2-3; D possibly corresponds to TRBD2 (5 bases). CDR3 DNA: TGTGCCAGCAGCTTGGAGGTTAGCACAGATACGCAGTATTTT. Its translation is CASSLEVSTDTQYF.